Below, 25 T cell receptor beta chains from the same sample are listed, as sequenced in a study of T cells in Graves' hyperthyroidism and ophthalmopathy. RNA transcripts yielded amplified TCR beta CDR3 regions. The HTBI set primed first-round TCR CDR3 RT-PCR. TCRdb called the multiplex PCR reads again in MiXCR, with one record for every CDR3 protein. Altogether around 380,000 distinct CDR3 sequences are present, less than 15% being singletons, with the ten largest covering 20% to 25%. Material for sequencing was blood. Receptor source: a man aged 25-45 years with Graves' hyperthyroidism that later progressed to Graves' ophthalmopathy.

This clonotype was seen a handful of times. CDR3 sequence reads: CASSHEGEGYEQYF. CDR3 coding DNA: TGTGCCAGCAGTCACGAGGGTGAGGGATACGAGCAGTACTTC. The chain is built from TRBV14 and TRBJ2-7; TRBD2 might be the D (5 bases). In germline, CDR1 is SGHDN, CDR2 FVKESK. This CDR3 is built from 14 residues. The V gene lost 6 bases and the J gene lost 4 bases, with 16 bases spanning the gap.

The gene calls are TRBV28 and TRBJ2-4; 7 bases agree with TRBD1. J was trimmed by 0 bases and V by 5 bases; bases with no gene match: 7. The germline gives CDR1 MDHEN, CDR2 SYDVKM. The CDR3 is made up of 16 amino acids. CDR3 residues: CASSPGTALAKNIQYF. CDR3 DNA sequence: TGTGCCAGCAGTCCCGGGACAGCCCTAGCCAAAAACATTCAGTACTTC.

For this clonotype: This could be a read error, since a much larger clone is one nucleotide away. This sequence joins TRBV2 and TRBJ1-3; perhaps TRBD1 as D (5 bases). This CDR3 comprises 14 residues. Germline lookup yields CDR1 SNHLY and CDR2 FYNNEI. In nucleotides, the CDR3 is TGTGCCAGCAGGGAAAGGGGACGGGGAAACACCGTATATTTT. Translated: CASRERGRGNTVYF.

Only a few counts were recorded for this clonotype. This CDR3 reads CASTRSDSYQETQYF. The CDR3 nucleotides are TGCGCCAGCACCCGATCGGACAGCTACCAAGAGACCCAGTACTTC. The rearrangement links TRBV5-1 to TRBJ2-5; TRBD1 is a possible D gene (6 bases). The CDR3 loop spans 15 amino acids. Deletions cut 6 bases from V and 0 bases from J, with 15 bases between. CDR1 is SGHRS and CDR2 is YFSETQ in the germline V gene. The full variable domain, its missing parts supplied by reference TRBV5-1 and TRBJ2-5, is KAGVTQTPRYLIKTRGQQVTLSCSPISGHRSVSWYQQTPGQGLQFLFEYFSETQRNKGNFPGRFSGRQFSNSRSEMNVSTLELGDSALYLCASTRSDSYQETQYFGPGTRLLVL.

This sequence joins TRBV19 and TRBJ1-1, with D unclear. Germline values: CDR1 LNHDA, CDR2 SQIVND (reference sequence). The V end lost 4 bases, the J end lost 7 bases, and 19 bases lay between the germline ends. The CDR3 extends over 15 amino acids. This CDR3 reads CASSSRAKRSSEAFF. DNA for the CDR3: TGTGCCAGTAGTAGCCGGGCCAAGCGGTCTAGTGAAGCTTTCTTT.

Ten or more counts support this clonotype. The chain has TRBV20-1 and TRBJ1-2; the D is unclear. V lost 6 bases to trimming and J lost 6 bases, with 8 bases between them. Germline V lookup: CDR1 DFQATT, CDR2 SNEGSKA (reference sequence). The CDR3 runs 10 residues. This chain's CDR3 is CSASRNGYTF. The CDR3 DNA reads TGCAGTGCCTCGCGGAATGGCTACACCTTC.

This clonotype has a count of ten or more. The chain joins TRBV28 to TRBJ1-5, with D possibly being TRBD1 (5 bases). CDR3 length equals 13 residues. Deletions cut 11 bases from V and 6 bases from J, with 17 bases between. Germline V lookup: CDR1 MDHEN, CDR2 SYDVKM. For the CDR3, the DNA is TGTGCCGCCGAAGTCAGGGTTGGTCAGCCCCAGCATTTT. Protein sequence: CAAEVRVGQPQHF.

This clonotype was recorded at least ten times. The chain combines TRBV7-9 with TRBJ2-2; 9 bases align to TRBD2. This CDR3 is 14 amino acids long. With 10 bases clipped from V and 6 bases from J, the junction kept 9 bases outside the gene matches. From germline, CDR1 is SEHNR and CDR2 FQNEAQ (reference sequence). CDR3 sequence: CATSGTSSSGELFF. CDR3 DNA sequence: TGTGCCACGTCCGGGACTAGCTCTTCCGGGGAGCTGTTTTTT.

This clonotype was seen only once. One end of the junction fails to match germline, which may point to a read error. The J gene is TRBJ1-2, the V gene TRBV20-1; no firm D call. The germline gives CDR1 DFQATT, CDR2 SNEGSKA (reference sequence). This CDR3 region has 16 residues. CDR3: CSARDYKGRTNYDYTF. In DNA form, the CDR3 reads TGCAGTGCTAGAGATTATAAGGGCAGAACTAACTATGACTACACCTTC.

This clonotype was seen at least ten times. The genes are TRBV2 and TRBJ2-3, with 8 positions matching TRBD2. This CDR3 contains 17 residues. The germline V gene encodes CDR1 SNHLY and CDR2 FYNNEI. Trimming cost V 7 bases and J 0 bases; bases outside gene matches: 12. CDR3 residues: CASKRAGGQVSTDTQYF. As DNA, the CDR3 is TGTGCCAGCAAACGGGCGGGGGGCCAAGTAAGCACAGATACGCAGTATTTT. The full variable domain, rest sourced from reference TRBV2 and TRBJ2-3, is EPEVTQTPSHQVTQMGQEVILRCVPISNHLYFYWYRQILGQKVEFLVSFYNNEISEKSEIFDDQFSVERPDGSNFTLKIRSTKLEDSAMYFCASKRAGGQVSTDTQYFGPGTRLTVL.

This clonotype was counted ten times or more. V and J are TRBV5-1 and TRBJ2-3, with a weak D call TRBD2 (5 bases). CDR1 and CDR2 (germline): SGHRS, YFSETQ. Trimming cost V 0 bases and J 4 bases, with 12 bases left between them. The CDR3 length is 15 residues. The CDR3: CASSLERGNADTQYF. CDR3 DNA: TGCGCCAGCAGCTTGGAACGGGGTAACGCAGATACGCAGTATTTT.

V and J are TRBV29-1 and TRBJ1-2; TRBD1 aligns across 8 bases. The CDR3 spans 12 residues. CDR1 is SQVTM, CDR2 ANQGSEA, per germline. The J segment lost 6 bases and the V segment lost 6 bases, leaving 6 bases of the junction unmatched. The CDR3 sequence: CSVTGDRNGYTF. The CDR3 DNA is TGCAGCGTGACCGGGGACAGGAATGGCTACACCTTC.

This clonotype was recorded at least ten times. This sequence joins TRBV12-3 or TRBV12-4 and TRBJ1-3, with 8 positions matching TRBD1. The ends lost 6 bases at V and 1 base at J; junction bases unmatched: 5. CDR3 length equals 15 residues. The CDR3 DNA reads TGTGCCAGCAGCCACCGACAGGGGTCTGGAAACACCATATATTTT. Protein product: CASSHRQGSGNTIYF.

About this clonotype: A much bigger clone sits one base away, suggesting this may be a read error. The chain uses TRBV2 and TRBJ2-1; D could derive from TRBD1 or TRBD2 (5 bases each). Looked up from germline, CDR1 is SNHLY and CDR2 is FYNNEI. This CDR3 is 16 amino acids long. CDR3 bases: TGTGCCAGCACGACCGGGACCCTGAGCTCCTACAATGAGCGGTTCTTC. This encodes CASTTGTLSSYNERFF.

The chain links TRBV10-3 to TRBJ2-3; 7 nucleotides match TRBD2. This CDR3 contains 15 residues. Per germline, CDR1 ENHRY and CDR2 SYGVKD. J gave up 0 bases and V 3 bases, and 3 bases lay outside the gene matches. CDR3 in DNA: TGTGCCATCAGTGATCCGGGGGGTAGCACAGATACGCAGTATTTT. It is translated as CAISDPGGSTDTQYF.

The sample holds many counts of this clonotype. V is TRBV6-1 and J is TRBJ1-6; the D is unclear. The length of the CDR3 is 11 residues. The germline CDR1 and CDR2 sequences are MNHNS and SASEGT. V dropped 11 bases and J dropped 14 bases, with 16 bases sitting between them. DNA of the CDR3: TGTGCCGCTCGTCATGGGTCTACCCTCCACTTT. Protein: CAARHGSTLHF.

This clonotype was picked up one time. A read error is possible here, since a much larger clone lies one base away. The gene calls are TRBV7-8 and TRBJ1-1, with TRBD1 as a possible D gene (5 bases). The CDR3 has 14 residues. Germline V gene data show CDR1 as SGHVS and CDR2 as FQNEAQ. The V and J ends lost 0 bases and 6 bases respectively, with 11 bases between them. CDR3 bases: TGTGCCAGCAGCTTAGCGGGGGTGGGGGCTGAAGCTTTCTTT. It specifies CASSLAGVGAEAFF. Together with reference TRBV7-8 and TRBJ1-1, the CDR3 gives the full variable domain: GAGVSQSPRYKVAKRGQDVALRCDPISGHVSLFWYQQALGQGPEFLTYFQNEAQLDKSGLPSDRFFAERPEGSVSTLKIQRTQQEDSAVYLCASSLAGVGAEAFFGQGTRLTVV.

This clonotype was recorded only once. The chain couples TRBV4-1 to TRBJ2-5; weak D call: TRBD2 (6 bases). The CDR3 is 16 amino acids. Per germline, CDR1 MGHRA and CDR2 YSYEKL. The V end was cut by 1 base, the J end by 5 bases, with 17 bases between. As DNA, the CDR3 is TGCGCCAGCAGCCAAGTCTTCGGAGGGGTGGAGGAGACCCAGTACTTC. Residues: CASSQVFGGVEETQYF.

This clonotype occurred a few times. The chain uses TRBV6-1 and TRBJ2-7, with TRBD1 identical over 8 bases. V lost 5 bases, J lost 3 bases, and 21 bases stayed unmatched. The CDR3 sequence is 19 residues long. The germline CDR1 and CDR2 sequences are MNHNS and SASEGT. The CDR3: CASSKLPETGARWRYEQYF. CDR3 nucleotide sequence: TGTGCCAGCAGTAAACTTCCCGAGACAGGGGCACGATGGCGCTACGAGCAGTACTTC.

In this sample, this clonotype turned up many times. V and J are TRBV27 and TRBJ2-5; TRBD1 matches 9 bases. Germline assignment: CDR1 MNHEY and CDR2 SMNVEV (reference sequence). The CDR3 is made up of 14 amino acids. Germline trimming cut 6 bases from V and 4 bases from J; bases unmatched to any gene: 6. The CDR3 region has the DNA TGTGCCAGCAGAAGCAGACAGGGGGGAGAGACCCAGTACTTC. It is translated as CASRSRQGGETQYF.

The sample holds many counts of this clonotype. This sequence joins TRBV3-1 and TRBJ2-3, with 7 positions matching TRBD2. V gave up 1 base and J gave up 8 bases; unmatched junction bases: 9. Germline CDR1 LGHDT, CDR2 YNNKEL (reference sequence). This CDR3 region has 15 residues. The CDR3 nucleotides read TGTGCCAGCAGCCAAGTGGCCAGCGGGGCAGGTACGCAGTATTTT. Its protein product is CASSQVASGAGTQYF.

Ten or more counts support this clonotype. The CDR3 here is CASSYWTENTEAFF. The CDR3, as DNA: TGTGCCAGCAGTTATTGGACAGAGAACACTGAAGCTTTCTTT. V usage is TRBV6-1 and J usage is TRBJ1-1, with D possibly being TRBD1 (6 bases). This CDR3 is 14 amino acids long. V gave up 5 bases and J gave up 1 base, with 11 bases separating them. Germline CDR1 is MNHNS and CDR2 is SASEGT.

This clonotype was detected many times. The V call is TRBV28, the J call TRBJ1-5; 11 nucleotides line up with TRBD1. CDR3 length equals 16 residues. Germline CDR1 is MDHEN and CDR2 is SYDVKM. V lost 8 bases, J lost 0 bases, and 6 bases stayed unmatched. The CDR3 spells CASGTGGLSSNQPQHF. The CDR3 DNA reads as TGTGCCAGCGGGACAGGGGGGCTATCTAGCAATCAGCCCCAGCATTTT.

This clonotype was detected a few times. V usage is TRBV6-1 and J usage is TRBJ1-6; D unclear. Germline loops: CDR1 MNHNS, CDR2 SASEGT. V gave up 6 bases and J gave up 4 bases, with 7 bases separating them. CDR3 size: 13 residues. The CDR3 is CASRQEYNSPLHF. The CDR3 coding sequence is TGTGCCAGCAGGCAAGAGTATAATTCACCCCTCCACTTT.

In its sample, this clonotype was seen many times. The genes are TRBV7-3 and TRBJ1-1; D perhaps matches TRBD1 (6 bases). V was cut by 8 bases and J by 5 bases, with 12 bases left in between. Germline-derived CDR1 and CDR2 are SGHTA and FQGTGA. The CDR3 has 12 residues. The CDR3 spells CASGEGGTEAFF. As DNA, the CDR3 is TGTGCCAGCGGTGAGGGGGGTACTGAAGCTTTCTTT.